This T cell receptor beta chain was obtained from a study of T cell repertoires in cytomegalovirus infection. At the level of the study: A matching HLA type, together with CMV infection, was signaled by public TCR beta signatures. Study-level results: Public TCR beta family frequency separated CMV-and-HLA carriers, including in an independent cohort. Within the response measured ex vivo, HLA-C-restricted CMV-specific TCR beta clonotypes were dominant.

TCRdb re-called the reads with MiXCR, one entry per CDR3 protein. The sample carries around 74,000 distinct CDR3 sequences, about 3.8% recorded once. This clonotype was counted ten times or more. The target antigen is unknown. The CDR3 is 14 amino acids. CDR1 GTSNPN and CDR2 SVGIG come from the germline V gene (reference sequence). V lost 0 bases, J lost 7 bases, and 13 bases lay in between. This clonotype originated in a human donor in good health (CMV status not recorded). Some clones in this sample may be carry-over from other donors' samples. What was sequenced was PBMCs. The V call is TRBV30, the J call TRBJ1-5, with D perhaps TRBD1 (5 bases). Here the CDR3 reads CAWSVPGRDQPQHF. The CDR3 DNA sequence: TGTGCCTGGAGTGTACCCGGCAGGGACCAGCCCCAGCATTTT. The full variable domain, completed using reference TRBV30 and TRBJ1-5, is SQTIHQWPATLVQPVGSPLSLECTVEGTSNPNLYWYRQAAGRGLQLLFYSVGIGQISSEVPQNLSASRPQDRQFILSSKKLLLSDSGFYLCAWSVPGRDQPQHFGDGTRLSIL.